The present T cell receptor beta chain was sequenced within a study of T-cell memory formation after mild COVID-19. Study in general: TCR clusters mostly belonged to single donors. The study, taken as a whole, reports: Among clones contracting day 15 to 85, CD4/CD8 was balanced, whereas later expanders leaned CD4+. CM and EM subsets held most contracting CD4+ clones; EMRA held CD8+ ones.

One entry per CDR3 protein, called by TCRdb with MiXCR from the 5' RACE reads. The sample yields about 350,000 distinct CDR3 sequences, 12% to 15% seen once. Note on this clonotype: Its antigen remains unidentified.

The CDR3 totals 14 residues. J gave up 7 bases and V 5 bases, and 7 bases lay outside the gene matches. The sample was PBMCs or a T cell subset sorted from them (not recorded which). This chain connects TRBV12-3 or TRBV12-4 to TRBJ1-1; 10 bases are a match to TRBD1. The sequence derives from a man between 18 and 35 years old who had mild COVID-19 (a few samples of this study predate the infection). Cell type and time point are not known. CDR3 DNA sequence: TGTGCCAGCAGTCGGGACAGGGGATATGGTGAAGCTTTCTTT. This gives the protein CASSRDRGYGEAFF.